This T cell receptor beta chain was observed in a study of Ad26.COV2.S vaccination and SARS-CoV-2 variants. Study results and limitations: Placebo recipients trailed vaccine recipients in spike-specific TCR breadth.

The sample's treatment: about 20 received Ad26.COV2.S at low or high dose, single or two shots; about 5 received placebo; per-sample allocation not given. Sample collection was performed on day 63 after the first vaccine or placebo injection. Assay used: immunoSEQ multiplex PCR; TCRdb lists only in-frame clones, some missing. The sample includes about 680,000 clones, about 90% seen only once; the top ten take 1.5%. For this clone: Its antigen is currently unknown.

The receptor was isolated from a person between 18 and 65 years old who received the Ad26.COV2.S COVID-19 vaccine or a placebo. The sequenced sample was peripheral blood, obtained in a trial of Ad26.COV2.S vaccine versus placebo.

The CDR3 DNA follows: TGTGCCTGGAGCTGGGACAGGGAGGTCTATAATTCACCCCTCCACTTT. The encoded protein is CAWSWDREVYNSPLHF. This sequence joins TRBV30 and TRBJ1-6, with 9 bases identical to TRBD1. CDR1 and CDR2 from the germline V gene are GTSNPN and SVGIG (reference sequence). The junction had 6 bases not matched to a gene; V was cut back by 3 bases and J by 3 bases. The length of the CDR3 is 16 residues.